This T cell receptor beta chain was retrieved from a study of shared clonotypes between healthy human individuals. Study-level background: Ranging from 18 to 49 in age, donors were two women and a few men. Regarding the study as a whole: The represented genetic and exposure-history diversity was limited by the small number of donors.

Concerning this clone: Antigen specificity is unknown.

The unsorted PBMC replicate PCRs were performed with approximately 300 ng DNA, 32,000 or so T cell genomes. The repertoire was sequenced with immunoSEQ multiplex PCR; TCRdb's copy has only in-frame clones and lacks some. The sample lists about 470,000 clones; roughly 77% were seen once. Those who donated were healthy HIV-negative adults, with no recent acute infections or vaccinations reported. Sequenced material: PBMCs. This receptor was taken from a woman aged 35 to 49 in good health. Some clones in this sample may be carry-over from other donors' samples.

CDR3 bases: TGTGCCAGCAGTTCCGGGGGGGCGAACACTGAAGCTTTCTTT. Amino acids: CASSSGGANTEAFF. This rearrangement joins TRBV28 to TRBJ1-1, with D possibly matching TRBD1 (6 bases). This CDR3 has 14 amino acids. The ends were cut back, 4 bases at V and 1 base at J, with 10 bases in the middle. Germline assignment: CDR1 MDHEN and CDR2 SYDVKM.